This TCR beta chain was identified during a study of shared clonotypes between healthy human individuals (dated by TCRdb to the early 2020s). Study-level background: The cohort included a few men and a couple of women between 18 and 49 years of age. For each donor, CD4 naive and CD4 memory were each given three plates, CD8 naive was given two plates, and CD8 memory was given one plate. Blood TCR repertoires of roughly 5 healthy adults were deeply sequenced to estimate repertoire size and the extent of clonotype sharing between individuals. To increase sequencing depth and limit assay-specific biases, different laboratories used diverse techniques to prepare libraries and sequence TCR repertoires. Between about 0.85 and 9.5 billion PBMCs per donor were obtained by leukapheresis.

The cysteine opens and the phenylalanine closes a CDR3 of 15 amino acids. Of all the DNA, just the CDR3 is kept, 45 bases in frame from base 1. Trimming costs V 6 bases and J 2 bases, and their ends lie 17 bases apart. Reading the germline V gene gives CDR1 MNHNS and CDR2 SASEGT. Using the deep immunoSEQ assay, multiplex PCR amplified TCR CDR3 regions from genomic DNA. Extracted genomic DNA from each cell subset was spread evenly across all wells of several immunoSEQ 96-well plates, with each plate serving as a replicate. For sorted subsets, 200 ng of genomic DNA, equivalent to tens of thousands of T cell genomes, went into each replicate PCR. The purified libraries were quantified using a Qubit 3.0 fluorometer, sized with a Bioanalyzer 2100, and then quantified again using the KAPA Library Quantification kit. A separate single-read 150-cycle Illumina NextSeq 550 flow cell was used to sequence each immunoSEQ 96-well plate. On the authors' methods: The immunoSEQ output contained only junctional sequences without quality scores, so filtering could not match that applied to full-length reads. To assign V/J genes and CDR3, sequences were annotated using PyIR, a Python wrapper for IgBLAST v1.9, with IMGT germline references. Reads with weak V/J assignments (E-value above 1e-6), missing CDR3, stop codons, out-of-frame junctions, or ambiguous translated residues were removed. V3J clonotypes were defined as sequences sharing the same inferred V gene, J gene, and CDR3 amino acid sequence. To compute the percentage overlap between repertoires, the number of shared unique clonotypes was divided by the size of the smaller repertoire. Repertoire richness was assessed with RTK rarefaction, the Chao1 estimator, and Recon v2.1 estimates of unobserved clonotypes. Generation probabilities for all TCRbeta clonotypes obtained by the gDNA method from a few donors were computed using OLGA. TCRdb obtained this table from immuneACCESS and retained in-frame rearrangements with V and J assigned. These tables miss some clones; where compared with another copy, unresolved V genes account for less than half of the shortfall, and the remainder is unexplained. V, J and clone size are taken as reported in that table, and D and trimming were inferred from the DNA itself. The sample table holds a few million clones, of which 95% were seen once. The ten largest clones add up to over 0.1% of the sample.

The donors were healthy, HIV-negative adults with no recently reported acute infections or vaccinations. Only Caucasian adults living in Nashville, Tennessee, USA were represented among the donors. Magnetic negative selection was used to enrich CD4+ T cells, after which naive cells were positively selected on CD45RA and the negative fraction became the memory subset. Blood was obtained by leukapheresis, after which PBMCs were separated by Ficoll-Histopaque density gradient centrifugation and cryopreserved in liquid nitrogen vapor phase. Analytical flow cytometry was used to check the purity and quantity of every magnetically sorted T cell population. Genomic DNA was isolated from each sorted fraction and quantified by UV absorbance on a Nanodrop 2000c. The paper as a whole reports these results and caveats: Even with the large sequencing depth, rarefaction of the sorted-subset datasets indicated that sequencing was incomplete. Compared with non-shared clonotypes, clonotypes shared by all four sorted-subset donors had higher generation probabilities. Across a handful of donors, approximately 5% of naive CD4, 3% to 3.5% of naive CD8, about 2.3% of memory CD4, and under 0.45% of memory CD8 clonotypes were shared. Based on pairwise subsampling, the degree of clonotype sharing among donors was expected to be affected by sequencing depth. Estimated clonotype richness was generally larger for naive than for memory subsets. Sampling was limited to blood, and TCR repertoires in tissue likely differ from TCR repertoires in blood. Because the study included only a small number of donors, the genetic and exposure-history diversity represented was limited.

This clone was seen only once. This clone's antigen is unknown. No qualities accompany the bases; no much larger clone lies one base away. The TCR was taken from a man in his late teens or twenties in good health. Sequenced: naive CD4+ T cells sorted from blood. What this sample's cell subset or site label stands for: CD45RA+ positively selected. The rearrangement joined TRBV6-1 to TRBJ2-7; the D gene lacks a confident call. The CDR3 in this case is CASRSSRSIPYEQYF. The DNA sequence is given as TGTGCCAGCAGGTCGAGTAGGTCAATCCCCTACGAGCAGTACTTC.